Below, 14 T cell receptor beta chains from the same sample are listed, as sequenced in a study of shared clonotypes between healthy human individuals. Profiling relied on immunoSEQ multiplex PCR, and the TCRdb table lists in-frame clones only, not all of them. The sample comprises over 1.5 million clones, around 98% of which are singletons, and roughly 0.45% rests with the top ten. The sample consisted of naive CD4+ T cells sorted from blood. This sample's subset: CD45RA+ positively selected. These receptor sequences come from a man aged 30-40 years in good health.

This chain joins TRBV7-6 and TRBJ1-2; unclear D gene. Per germline, CDR1 SGHVS and CDR2 FNYEAQ. The CDR3 contains 21 residues. Between the trimmed V and J ends, which lost 0 bases and 6 bases, there was a span of 32 bases. The CDR3 loop reads CASSLAKYTPDPRQSVHGYTF. The CDR3 DNA reads as TGTGCCAGCAGCTTAGCGAAATATACGCCGGACCCTCGTCAGTCTGTCCATGGCTACACCTTC. The variable domain in full, with the rest retrieved from reference TRBV7-6 and TRBJ1-2, is GAGVSQSPRYKVTKRGQDVALRCDPISGHVSLYWYRQALGQGPEFLTYFNYEAQQDKSGLPNDRFSAERPEGSISTLTIQRTEQRDSAMYRCASSLAKYTPDPRQSVHGYTFGSGTRLTVV.

The chain has TRBV7-2 and TRBJ2-7; TRBD2 aligns across 10 bases. V lost 4 bases and J lost 2; bases outside the gene matches: 5. Germline V gene data show CDR1 as SGHTA and CDR2 as FQGNSA. This CDR3 has 15 residues. Here the CDR3 reads CASSSRTSGAYEQYF. CDR3 coding DNA: TGTGCCAGCAGCTCCAGGACTAGCGGAGCCTACGAGCAGTACTTC.

The chain employs TRBV6-6 and TRBJ2-1; tentatively, D is TRBD2 (5 bases). CDR3 size: 15 residues. V gave up 5 bases and J gave up 0 bases, with 11 bases separating them. Germline CDR1 reads MNHNY; CDR2 reads SVGAGI (reference sequence). Here the CDR3 reads CASSPGLVSYNEQFF. The CDR3 DNA follows: TGTGCCAGCAGTCCCGGACTGGTCTCCTACAATGAGCAGTTCTTC.

V usage is TRBV11-2 and J usage is TRBJ2-7, with TRBD1 identical over 7 bases. This CDR3 has 15 amino acids. Germline V gene data show CDR1 as SGHAT and CDR2 as FQNNGV. The V gene end was trimmed by 5 bases and the J gene end by 1 base; junction bases not matched to a gene: 8. CDR3 protein: CASSPGQVKSYEQYF. The CDR3 DNA is TGTGCCAGCAGCCCTGGACAGGTCAAATCCTACGAGCAGTACTTC.

The chain recombines TRBV25-1 with TRBJ2-7; 10 bases align to TRBD2. Germline V CDR1 and CDR2: MGHDK, SYGVNS. V shed 4 bases and J 0 bases; nucleotides not matched to a gene: 9. This CDR3 is 17 amino acids long. CDR3 sequence: CASSALLAGRNSYEQYF. DNA of the CDR3: TGTGCCAGCAGTGCCCTACTAGCGGGACGTAACTCCTACGAGCAGTACTTC.

The chain uses TRBV7-8 and TRBJ2-7, with 8 bases identical to TRBD1. The CDR3 has 13 residues. Germline V lookup: CDR1 SGHVS, CDR2 FQNEAQ. V gave up 4 bases and J gave up 5 bases; unmatched junction bases: 4. CDR3 amino acids: CASSSRTGNEQYF. The CDR3 DNA reads TGTGCCAGCAGCTCCAGGACAGGGAACGAGCAGTACTTC.

V gene TRBV18 combines with J gene TRBJ1-5; TRBD1 is a possible D gene (6 bases). Deletions cut 2 bases from V and 6 bases from J, with 17 bases between. The CDR3 runs 16 residues. Germline V gene lookup returns CDR1 KGHSH and CDR2 LQKENI. Here the CDR3 DNA reads TGTGCCAGCTCACCATTTGGGACACAGTCGGGTCAGCCCCAGCATTTT. Protein product: CASSPFGTQSGQPQHF.

V and J are TRBV9 and TRBJ2-1; 7 bases fit TRBD2. Germline V gives CDR1 SGDLS, CDR2 YYNGEE. V dropped 1 base and J dropped 0; count of bases not matched to a gene: 1. The CDR3 has 15 residues. The DNA for the CDR3 is TGTGCCAGCAGCGTACGGGGGGACTCCTACAATGAGCAGTTCTTC. Amino acids: CASSVRGDSYNEQFF.

This chain links TRBV19 with TRBJ1-5; D unclear. Germline V CDR1 and CDR2: LNHDA, SQIVND (reference sequence). The CDR3 runs to 15 residues. Trimming pared 1 base from V and 3 bases from J, leaving 10 bases between. This CDR3 reads CASSIAIGPNQPQHF. DNA of the CDR3: TGTGCCAGTAGTATAGCAATAGGTCCCAATCAGCCCCAGCATTTT. The full variable domain, rest sourced from reference TRBV19 and TRBJ1-5, is DGGITQSPKYLFRKEGQNVTLSCEQNLNHDAMYWYRQDPGQGLRLIYYSQIVNDFQKGDIAEGYSVSREKKESFPLTVTSAQKNPTAFYLCASSIAIGPNQPQHFGDGTRLSIL.

The rearrangement uses TRBV19 and TRBJ2-5; TRBD2 is a possible D gene (5 bases). Trimming removed 5 bases at V and 3 bases at J, with 10 bases between. CDR3 size: 13 residues. Germline CDR1 LNHDA, CDR2 SQIVND (reference sequence). The CDR3 bases are TGTGCCAGTAGTTTAGCGAGAGAAGAGACCCAGTACTTC. Translation gives CASSLAREETQYF.

This chain joins TRBV9 and TRBJ2-1, with TRBD2 matching over 12 bases. CDR3 length: 17 amino acids. V lost 3 bases to trimming and J lost 4 bases; unmatched junction nucleotides: 8. CDR1 is SGDLS, CDR2 YYNGEE, per germline. The CDR3 DNA sequence: TGTGCCAGCAGCGCCCCAACCGGGACTAGCGGGTACAATGAGCAGTTCTTC. This translates into CASSAPTGTSGYNEQFF.

The rearrangement joins TRBV18 to TRBJ2-3; 7 bases fit TRBD2. Germline V gene data show CDR1 as KGHSH and CDR2 as LQKENI. V dropped 3 bases and J dropped 5; count of bases not matched to a gene: 11. This CDR3 has 16 amino acids. The CDR3 spells CASSPLGGSLLDTQYF. In nucleotides, the CDR3 is TGTGCCAGCTCACCCCTTGGCGGGAGCCTATTAGATACGCAGTATTTT. The complete variable domain, with remaining parts taken from reference TRBV18 and TRBJ2-3, reads NAGVMQNPRHLVRRRGQEARLRCSPMKGHSHVYWYRQLPEEGLKFMVYLQKENIIDESGMPKERFSAEFPKEGPSILRIQQVVRGDSAAYFCASSPLGGSLLDTQYFGPGTRLTVL.

About this clone: At one end, the junction sequence differs from germline, possibly due to a read error. The chain links TRBV7-6 to TRBJ2-1; 7 nucleotides align to TRBD2. This CDR3 is 13 amino acids long. Germline CDR1 is SGHVS and CDR2 is FNYEAQ. CDR3 region: CASSSGDYDEQFF. Here the CDR3 DNA reads TGTGCCAGCAGCTCCGGGGACTACGATGAGCAGTTCTTC.

The rearrangement links TRBV18 to TRBJ1-1; 7 bases agree with TRBD1. V lost 6 bases to trimming and J lost 1 base; unmatched junction nucleotides: 5. The CDR3 sequence is 14 residues long. CDR1 and CDR2 from the germline V gene are KGHSH and LQKENI. The CDR3 region is CASSRDRANTEAFF. DNA for the CDR3: TGTGCCAGCTCGCGGGACAGAGCGAACACTGAAGCTTTCTTT.